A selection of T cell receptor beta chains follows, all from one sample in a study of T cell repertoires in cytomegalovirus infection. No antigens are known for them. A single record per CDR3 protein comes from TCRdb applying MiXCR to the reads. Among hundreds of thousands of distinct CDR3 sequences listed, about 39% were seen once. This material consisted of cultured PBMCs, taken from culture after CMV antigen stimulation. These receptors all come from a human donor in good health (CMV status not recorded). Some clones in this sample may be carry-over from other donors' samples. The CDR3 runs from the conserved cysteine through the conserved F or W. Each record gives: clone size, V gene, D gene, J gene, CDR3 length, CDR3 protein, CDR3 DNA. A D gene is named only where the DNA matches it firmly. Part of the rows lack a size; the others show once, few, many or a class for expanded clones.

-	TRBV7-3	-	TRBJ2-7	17	CASSLSTLCARYYEQYF	TGTGCCAGCAGCTTATCCACCCTTTGTGCCCGCTACTACGAGCAGTACTTC
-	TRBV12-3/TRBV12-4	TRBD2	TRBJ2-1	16	CASSPRGAGSYNEQFF	TGTGCCAGCAGTCCCCGGGGAGCGGGGTCGTACAATGAGCAGTTCTTC
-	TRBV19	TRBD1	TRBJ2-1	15	CASSMSAGGYNEQFF	TGTGCCAGTAGTATGTCGGCAGGGGGCTACAATGAGCAGTTCTTC
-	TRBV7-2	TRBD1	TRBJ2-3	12	CASSAQGDTQYF	TGTGCCAGCAGCGCACAGGGGGATACGCAGTATTTT
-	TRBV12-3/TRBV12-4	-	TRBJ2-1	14	CASTQGGVYNEQFF	TGTGCCAGCACCCAAGGGGGGGTCTACAATGAGCAGTTCTTC
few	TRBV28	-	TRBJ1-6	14	CASSLSGYGSPLHF	TGTGCCAGCAGTTTATCAGGGTACGGATCACCCCTCCACTTT
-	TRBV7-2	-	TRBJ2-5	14	CASSTLGGPETQYF	TGTGCCAGCAGCACCCTGGGGGGTCCAGAGACCCAGTACTTC
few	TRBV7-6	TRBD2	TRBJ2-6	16	CASSRPGGAGANVLTF	TGTGCCAGCAGCCGACCGGGAGGGGCTGGGGCCAACGTCCTGACTTTC
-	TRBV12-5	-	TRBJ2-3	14	CASGSDSSTDTQYF	TGTGCTAGTGGTAGCGACAGTAGCACAGATACGCAGTATTTT
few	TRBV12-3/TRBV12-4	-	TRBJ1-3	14	CASTLTRGENTIYF	TGTGCCAGCACCTTAACCCGGGGGGAAAACACCATATATTTT
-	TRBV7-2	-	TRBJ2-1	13	CANSPRAVDEQFF	TGTGCCAACAGCCCCCGAGCGGTTGATGAGCAGTTCTTC
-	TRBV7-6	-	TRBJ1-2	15	CASSSRAREDYGYTF	TGTGCCAGCAGCTCCCGGGCCAGGGAAGACTATGGCTACACCTTC
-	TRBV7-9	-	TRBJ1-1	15	CASSSRDSRETEAFF	TGTGCCAGCAGCTCCCGGGACTCTCGGGAAACTGAAGCTTTCTTT
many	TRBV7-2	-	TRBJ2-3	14	CASSLAGPTDTQYF	TGTGCCAGCAGCTTAGCGGGTCCCACAGATACGCAGTATTTT
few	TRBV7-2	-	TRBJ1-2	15	CASSLTDRDDYGYTF	TGTGCCAGCAGCTTAACGGACCGAGATGACTATGGCTACACCTTC
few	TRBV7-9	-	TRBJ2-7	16	CASSSPQWGISYEQYF	TGTGCCAGCAGCTCCCCGCAGTGGGGTATCTCCTACGAGCAGTACTTC